This TCR beta chain is from a study of shared clonotypes between healthy human individuals. TCRdb's table, derived via immunoSEQ multiplex PCR, lists solely in-frame clones and lacks some. This table has hundreds of thousands of clones, about 96% appearing once. Every contributor of samples was a Caucasian grown-up residing in Nashville, Tennessee. Trimming stripped 2 bases from V and 8 bases from J, with 10 bases between. The CDR3 runs to 13 residues. Germline CDR1 reads KGHSH; CDR2 reads LQKENI. The sequence derives from a woman in her twenties or thirties in good health. What was sequenced was naive CD4+ T cells sorted from blood. Noted subset: CD45RA+ positively selected. The V and J genes are TRBV18 and TRBJ2-1; D unresolved. This CDR3 reads CASSPGSRDEQFF. CDR3 DNA: TGTGCCAGCTCACCAGGTTCAAGGGATGAGCAGTTCTTC.